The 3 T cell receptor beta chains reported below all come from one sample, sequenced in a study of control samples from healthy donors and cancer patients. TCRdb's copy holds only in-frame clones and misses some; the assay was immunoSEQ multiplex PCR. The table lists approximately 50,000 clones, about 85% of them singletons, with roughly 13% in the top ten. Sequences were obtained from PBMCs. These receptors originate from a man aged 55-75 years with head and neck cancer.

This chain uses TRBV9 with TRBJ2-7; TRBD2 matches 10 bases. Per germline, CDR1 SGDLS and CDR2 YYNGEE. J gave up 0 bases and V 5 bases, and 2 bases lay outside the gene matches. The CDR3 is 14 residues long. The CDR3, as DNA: TGTGCCAGCAGTCTAGCGGGAGACTCCTACGAGCAGTACTTC. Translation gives CASSLAGDSYEQYF.

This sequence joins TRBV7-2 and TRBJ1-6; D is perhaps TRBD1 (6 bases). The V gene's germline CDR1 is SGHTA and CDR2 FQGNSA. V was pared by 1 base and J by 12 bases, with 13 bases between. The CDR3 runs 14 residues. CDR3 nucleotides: TGTGCCAGCAGCTTAGGGACAGCCGGGGGACCCCTCCACTTT. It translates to CASSLGTAGGPLHF.

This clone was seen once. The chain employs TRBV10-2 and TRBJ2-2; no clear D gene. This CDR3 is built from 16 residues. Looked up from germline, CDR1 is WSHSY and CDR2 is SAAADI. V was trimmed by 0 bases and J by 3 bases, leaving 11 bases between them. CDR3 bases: TGCGCCAGCAGTGAGTCATCGCAGACCTACACCGGGGAGCTGTTTTTT. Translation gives CASSESSQTYTGELFF.